This TCR beta chain is drawn from a study of response to subunit inactivated influenza vaccine. The CDR3 is made up of 16 amino acids. V lost 5 bases and J 4 bases, leaving 18 bases between the germline ends. Germline loops: CDR1 LNHDA, CDR2 SQIVND (reference sequence). Overall study results and limits: Each seasonal influenza vaccination recruits few new T cells, the authors suggested.

Of note for this clonotype: Its antigen remains unknown.

TCRdb used MiXCR to reprocess the RT-PCR reads, holding one entry per CDR3 protein. The profile covers hundreds of thousands of distinct CDR3 sequences, with less than 20% appearing a single time and approximately 11% taken by the ten largest. Sequenced material: PBMCs from blood, taken 5 days after vaccination. The source is a man aged 50-59 years who received an inactivated influenza vaccine. The chain uses TRBV19 and TRBJ1-5; no clear D. As DNA, the CDR3 is TGTGCCAGTAGTTCTGAAGGGCTCTTTCAAAATCAGCCCCAGCATTTT. It codes for CASSSEGLFQNQPQHF.